This TCR beta chain was profiled in a study of blood T cells in healthy people across ages. Through a sample-barcoded 5' primer and a J-beta primer mix, a second PCR was run for roughly 7 to 12 cycles. A 12-random-nucleotide template-switch adaptor tagged each cDNA molecule. MiXCR, applied by TCRdb to the 5' RACE reads, yields one record per CDR3 protein. The sample lists fewer than 900,000 distinct CDR3 sequences, 43% occurring once. Sequencing input: blood. The sequence derives from a woman in her sixties in good health.

In DNA, the CDR3 is TGTGCCAGCAGCTTATCTGAGGTTGGTCAGCCCCAGCATTTT. Amino acids: CASSLSEVGQPQHF. This chain joins TRBV7-3 and TRBJ1-5; D is unresolved. CDR1 and CDR2 (germline): SGHTA, FQGTGA. The CDR3 covers 14 residues. Trimming removed 2 bases from V and 6 bases from J, with 11 bases in between. The full variable domain, completed using reference TRBV7-3 and TRBJ1-5, is GAGVSQTPSNKVTEKGKYVELRCDPISGHTALYWYRQSLGQGPEFLIYFQGTGAADDSGLPNDRFFAVRPEGSVSTLKIQRTERGDSAVYLCASSLSEVGQPQHFGDGTRLSIL.